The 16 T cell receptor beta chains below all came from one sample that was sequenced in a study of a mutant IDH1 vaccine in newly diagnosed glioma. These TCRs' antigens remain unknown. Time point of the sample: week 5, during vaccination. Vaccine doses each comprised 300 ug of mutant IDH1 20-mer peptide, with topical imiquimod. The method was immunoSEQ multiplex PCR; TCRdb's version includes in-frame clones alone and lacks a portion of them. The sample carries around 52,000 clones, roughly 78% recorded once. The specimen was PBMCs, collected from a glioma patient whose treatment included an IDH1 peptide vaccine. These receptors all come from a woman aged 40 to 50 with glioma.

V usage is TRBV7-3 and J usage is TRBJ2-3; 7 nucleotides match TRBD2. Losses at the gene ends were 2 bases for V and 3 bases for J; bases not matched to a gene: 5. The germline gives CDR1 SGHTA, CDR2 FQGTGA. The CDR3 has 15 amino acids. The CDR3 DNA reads TGTGCCAGCAGCTTATCTAGCGGCGATACAGATACGCAGTATTTT. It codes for CASSLSSGDTDTQYF.

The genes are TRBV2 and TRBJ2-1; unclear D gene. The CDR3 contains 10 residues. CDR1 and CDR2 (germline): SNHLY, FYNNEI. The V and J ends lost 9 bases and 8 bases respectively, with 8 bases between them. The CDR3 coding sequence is TGTGCCAGTAGAATCTATGAGCAGTTCTTC. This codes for CASRIYEQFF.

Here the CDR3 reads CASSIAASRETQYF. The DNA of the CDR3 is TGTGCCAGTAGTATTGCGGCTAGCCGAGAGACCCAGTACTTC. The chain employs TRBV19 and TRBJ2-5, with a possible D match to TRBD2 (5 bases). The germline V gene encodes CDR1 LNHDA and CDR2 SQIVND (reference sequence). V was shortened by 3 bases and J by 4 bases, with 12 bases between the two germline ends. The CDR3 loop spans 14 amino acids.

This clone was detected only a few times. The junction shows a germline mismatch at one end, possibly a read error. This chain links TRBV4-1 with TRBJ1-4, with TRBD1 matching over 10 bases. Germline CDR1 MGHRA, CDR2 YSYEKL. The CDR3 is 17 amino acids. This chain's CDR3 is CASSKDRGRSSNEKLFF. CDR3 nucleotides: TGCGCCAGCAGCAAAGACAGGGGGCGGAGTAGTAATGAAAAACTGTTTTTT.

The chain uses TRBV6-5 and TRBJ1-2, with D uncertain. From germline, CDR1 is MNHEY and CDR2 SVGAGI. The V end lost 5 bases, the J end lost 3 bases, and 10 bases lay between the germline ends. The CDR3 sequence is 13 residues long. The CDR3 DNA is TGTGCCAGCAGTGCGGACGGGGACTATGGCTACACCTTC. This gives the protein CASSADGDYGYTF.

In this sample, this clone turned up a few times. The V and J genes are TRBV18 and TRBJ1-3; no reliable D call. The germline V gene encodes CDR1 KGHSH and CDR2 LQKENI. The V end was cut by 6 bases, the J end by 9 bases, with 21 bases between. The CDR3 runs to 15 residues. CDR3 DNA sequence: TGTGCCAGCTCGGGCGGACTGATTTCGAGAGGCACCATATATTTT. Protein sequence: CASSGGLISRGTIYF.

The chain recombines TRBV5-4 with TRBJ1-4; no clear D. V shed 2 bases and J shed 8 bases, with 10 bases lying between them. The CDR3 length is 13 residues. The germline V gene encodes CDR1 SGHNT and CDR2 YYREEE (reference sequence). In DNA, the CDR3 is TGTGCCAGCAGCTTAGGTGCTACCGAAAAACTGTTTTTT. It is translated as CASSLGATEKLFF.

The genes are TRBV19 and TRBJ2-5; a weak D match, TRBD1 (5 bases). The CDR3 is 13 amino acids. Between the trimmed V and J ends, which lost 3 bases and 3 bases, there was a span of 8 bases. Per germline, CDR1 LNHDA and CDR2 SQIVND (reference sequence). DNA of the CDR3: TGTGCCAGTAGTATTATCAGGGAAGAGACCCAGTACTTC. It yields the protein CASSIIREETQYF.

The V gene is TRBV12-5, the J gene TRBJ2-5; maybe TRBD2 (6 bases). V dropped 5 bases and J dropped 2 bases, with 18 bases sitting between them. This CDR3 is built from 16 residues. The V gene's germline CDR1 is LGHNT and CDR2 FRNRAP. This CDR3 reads CASGGAGGVQQETQYF. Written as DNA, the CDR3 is TGTGCTAGTGGTGGCGCGGGCGGGGTCCAACAAGAGACCCAGTACTTC.

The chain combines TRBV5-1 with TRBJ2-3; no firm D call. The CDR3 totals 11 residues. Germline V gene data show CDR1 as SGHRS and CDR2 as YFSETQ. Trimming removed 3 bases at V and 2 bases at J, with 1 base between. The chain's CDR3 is CASSYTDTQYF. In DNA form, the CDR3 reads TGCGCCAGCAGCTACACAGATACGCAGTATTTT.

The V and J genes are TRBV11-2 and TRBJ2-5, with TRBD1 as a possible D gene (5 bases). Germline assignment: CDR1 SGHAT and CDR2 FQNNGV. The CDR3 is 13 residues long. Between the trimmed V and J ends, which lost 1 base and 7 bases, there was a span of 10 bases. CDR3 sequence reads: CASSLGRDRTQYF. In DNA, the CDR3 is TGTGCCAGCAGCTTAGGCAGGGATCGGACCCAGTACTTC.

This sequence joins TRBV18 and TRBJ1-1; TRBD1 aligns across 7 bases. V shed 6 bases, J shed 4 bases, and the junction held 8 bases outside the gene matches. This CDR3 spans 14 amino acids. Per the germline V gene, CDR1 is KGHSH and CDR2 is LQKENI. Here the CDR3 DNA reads TGTGCCAGCTCCGCAGGGGGAACCCTCACTGAAGCTTTCTTT. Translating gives CASSAGGTLTEAFF.

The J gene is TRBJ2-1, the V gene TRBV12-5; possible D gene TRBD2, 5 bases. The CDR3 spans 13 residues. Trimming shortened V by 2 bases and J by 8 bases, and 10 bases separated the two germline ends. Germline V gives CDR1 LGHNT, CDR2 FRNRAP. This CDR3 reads CASGLNGVDEQFF. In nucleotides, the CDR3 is TGTGCTAGTGGTTTGAACGGGGTCGATGAGCAGTTCTTC.

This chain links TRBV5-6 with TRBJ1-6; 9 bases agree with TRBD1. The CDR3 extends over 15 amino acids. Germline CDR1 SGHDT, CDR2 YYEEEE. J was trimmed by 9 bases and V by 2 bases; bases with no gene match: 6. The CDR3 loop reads CASSFIDRGSSPLHF. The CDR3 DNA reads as TGTGCCAGCAGCTTCATAGACAGGGGGTCTTCACCCCTCCACTTT.

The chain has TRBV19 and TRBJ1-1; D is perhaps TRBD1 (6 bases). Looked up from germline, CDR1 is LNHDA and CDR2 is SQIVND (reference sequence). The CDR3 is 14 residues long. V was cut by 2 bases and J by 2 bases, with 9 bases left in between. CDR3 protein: CASSIRGANTEAFF. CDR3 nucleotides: TGTGCCAGTAGTATAAGGGGGGCAAACACTGAAGCTTTCTTT.

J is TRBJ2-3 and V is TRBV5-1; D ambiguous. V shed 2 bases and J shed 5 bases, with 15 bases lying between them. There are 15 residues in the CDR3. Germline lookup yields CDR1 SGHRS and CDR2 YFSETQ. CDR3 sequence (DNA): TGCGCCAGCAGCTTTGTCATGGGTGACCAAGATACGCAGTATTTT. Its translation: CASSFVMGDQDTQYF.